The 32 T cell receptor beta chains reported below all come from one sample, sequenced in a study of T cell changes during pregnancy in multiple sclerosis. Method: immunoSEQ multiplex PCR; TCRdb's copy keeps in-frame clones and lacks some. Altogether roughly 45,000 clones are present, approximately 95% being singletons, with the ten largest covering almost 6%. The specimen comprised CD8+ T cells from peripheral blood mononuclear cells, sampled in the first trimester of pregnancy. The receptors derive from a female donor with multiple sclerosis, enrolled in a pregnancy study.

For the CDR3, the DNA is TGTGCCAGCAGTGAAGGGGAGGGCGGGCACACTGAAGCTTTCTTT. This codes for CASSEGEGGHTEAFF. The genes are TRBV25-1 and TRBJ1-1; D gene uncertain. V was shortened by 2 bases and J by 3 bases, with 13 bases between the two germline ends. The CDR3 length is 15 residues. Germline lookup yields CDR1 MGHDK and CDR2 SYGVNS. Supplemented by reference TRBV25-1 and TRBJ1-1, the full variable domain reads EADIYQTPRYLVIGTGKKITLECSQTMGHDKMYWYQQDPGMELHLIHYSYGVNSTEKGDLSSESTVSRIRTEHFPLTLESARPSHTSQYLCASSEGEGGHTEAFFGQGTRLTVV.

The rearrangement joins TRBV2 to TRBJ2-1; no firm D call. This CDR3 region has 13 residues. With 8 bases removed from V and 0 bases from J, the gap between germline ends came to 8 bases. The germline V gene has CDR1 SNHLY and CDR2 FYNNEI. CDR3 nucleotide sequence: TGTGCCAGCGGCCAGATCTCCTACAATGAGCAGTTCTTC. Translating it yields CASGQISYNEQFF.

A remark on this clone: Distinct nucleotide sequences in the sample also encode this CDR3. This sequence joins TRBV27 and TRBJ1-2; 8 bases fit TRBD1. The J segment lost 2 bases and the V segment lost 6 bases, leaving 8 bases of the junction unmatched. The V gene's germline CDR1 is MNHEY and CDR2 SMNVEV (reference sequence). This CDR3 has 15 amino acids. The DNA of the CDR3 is TGTGCCAGCAGCCACGGACAGGGAGACAACTATGGCTACACCTTC. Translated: CASSHGQGDNYGYTF.

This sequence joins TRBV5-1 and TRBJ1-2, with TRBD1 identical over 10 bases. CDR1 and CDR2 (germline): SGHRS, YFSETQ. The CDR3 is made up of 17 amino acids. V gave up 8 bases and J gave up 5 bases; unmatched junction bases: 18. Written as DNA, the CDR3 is TGCGCCAGTTCTGCTGATCTACCCGGGACAGGGGAGTATGGCTACACCTTC. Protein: CASSADLPGTGEYGYTF.

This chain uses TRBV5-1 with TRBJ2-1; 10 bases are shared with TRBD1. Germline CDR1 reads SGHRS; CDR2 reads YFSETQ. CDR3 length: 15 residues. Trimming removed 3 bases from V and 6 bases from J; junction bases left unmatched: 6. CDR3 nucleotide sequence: TGCGCCAGCAGCTACGGGACAGGGGTTGGCAATGAGCAGTTCTTC. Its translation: CASSYGTGVGNEQFF.

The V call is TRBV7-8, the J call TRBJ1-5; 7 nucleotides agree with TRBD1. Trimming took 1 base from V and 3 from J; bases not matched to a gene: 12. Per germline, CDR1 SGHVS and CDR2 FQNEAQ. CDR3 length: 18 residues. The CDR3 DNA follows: TGTGCCAGCAGCTTAGGGTCGACAGGGCCGGTTTCCAATCAGCCCCAGCATTTT. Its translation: CASSLGSTGPVSNQPQHF.

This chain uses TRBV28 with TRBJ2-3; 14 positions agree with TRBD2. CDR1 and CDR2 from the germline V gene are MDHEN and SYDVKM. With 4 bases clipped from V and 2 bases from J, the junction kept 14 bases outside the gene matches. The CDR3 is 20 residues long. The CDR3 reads CASSSLGLAGAMIFTDTQYF. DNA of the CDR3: TGTGCCAGCAGTTCCCTGGGACTAGCGGGAGCCATGATATTCACAGATACGCAGTATTTT.

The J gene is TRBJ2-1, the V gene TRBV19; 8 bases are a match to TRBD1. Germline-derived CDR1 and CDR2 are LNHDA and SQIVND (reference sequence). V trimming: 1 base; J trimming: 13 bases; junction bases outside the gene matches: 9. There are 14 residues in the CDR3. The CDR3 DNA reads TGTGCCAGTAGTATAGGGTTAGGGACAGGTAAACAGTTCTTC. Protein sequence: CASSIGLGTGKQFF.

The CDR3 sequence: CASWVGFGNEKLFF. The CDR3 bases are TGTGCCAGCTGGGTCGGGTTCGGTAACGAAAAACTGTTTTTT. The V call is TRBV25-1, the J call TRBJ1-4; D is unclear. In germline, CDR1 is MGHDK, CDR2 SYGVNS. This CDR3 comprises 14 residues. V dropped 8 bases and J dropped 8 bases, with 18 bases sitting between them.

The CDR3 bases are TGCGCCAGCAGCTTGCTAGAGGGGGGGGATAACTATGGCTACACCTTC. Encoded protein: CASSLLEGGDNYGYTF. The J gene is TRBJ1-2, the V gene TRBV5-1; maybe TRBD1 (6 bases). The CDR3 has 16 residues. The V gene's germline CDR1 is SGHRS and CDR2 YFSETQ. Trimming shortened V by 1 base and J by 1 base, and 14 bases separated the two germline ends.

DNA for the CDR3: TGCAGCGTTGACCTACCTCGGGAGGGTTCCTACGAGCAGTACTTC. Protein sequence: CSVDLPREGSYEQYF. The rearrangement uses TRBV29-1 and TRBJ2-7, with 8 bases that match TRBD2. The CDR3 sequence is 15 residues long. Germline values: CDR1 SQVTM, CDR2 ANQGSEA. V trimming: 3 bases; J trimming: 1 base; junction bases outside the gene matches: 8.

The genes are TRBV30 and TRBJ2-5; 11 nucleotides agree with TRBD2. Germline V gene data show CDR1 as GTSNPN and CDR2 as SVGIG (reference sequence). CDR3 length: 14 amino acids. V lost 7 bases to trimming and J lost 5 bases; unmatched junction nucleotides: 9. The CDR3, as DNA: TGTGCCTATCAACTAGCGGGAGCCAAGGAGACCCAGTACTTC. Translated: CAYQLAGAKETQYF.

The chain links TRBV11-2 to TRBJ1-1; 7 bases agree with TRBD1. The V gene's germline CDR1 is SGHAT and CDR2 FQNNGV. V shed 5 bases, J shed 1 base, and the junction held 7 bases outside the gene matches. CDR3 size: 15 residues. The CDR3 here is CASSTRRTGNTEAFF. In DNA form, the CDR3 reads TGTGCCAGCAGCACCCGCCGGACAGGGAACACTGAAGCTTTCTTT.

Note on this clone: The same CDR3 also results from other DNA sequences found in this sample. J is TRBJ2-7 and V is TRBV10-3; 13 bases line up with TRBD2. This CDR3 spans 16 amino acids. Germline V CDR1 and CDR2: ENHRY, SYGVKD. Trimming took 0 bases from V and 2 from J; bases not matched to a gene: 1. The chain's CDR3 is CAISESGLAGPYEQYF. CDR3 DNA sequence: TGTGCCATCAGTGAGTCGGGACTAGCGGGGCCCTACGAGCAGTACTTC.

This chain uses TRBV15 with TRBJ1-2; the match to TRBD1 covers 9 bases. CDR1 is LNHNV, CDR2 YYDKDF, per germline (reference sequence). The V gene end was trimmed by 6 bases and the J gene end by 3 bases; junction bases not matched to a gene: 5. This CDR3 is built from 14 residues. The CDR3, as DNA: TGTGCCACCAGGGGAGGGACAGGGCACTATGGCTACACCTTC. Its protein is CATRGGTGHYGYTF.

The CDR3 bases are TGTGCCACCAGCAGAGGGCGGGGGCCGATACCCGGGGAGCTGTTTTTT. Protein: CATSRGRGPIPGELFF. This chain joins TRBV15 and TRBJ2-2; D perhaps matches TRBD2 (7 bases). Germline CDR1 reads LNHNV; CDR2 reads YYDKDF (reference sequence). V lost 1 base to trimming and J lost 6 bases, with 15 bases between them. CDR3 size: 16 residues.

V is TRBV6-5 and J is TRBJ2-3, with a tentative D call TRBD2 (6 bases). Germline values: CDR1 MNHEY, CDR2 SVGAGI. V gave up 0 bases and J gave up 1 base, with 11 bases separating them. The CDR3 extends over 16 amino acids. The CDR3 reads CASSYSDSGGTDTQYF. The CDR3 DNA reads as TGTGCCAGCAGTTACTCGGATAGCGGAGGCACAGATACGCAGTATTTT.

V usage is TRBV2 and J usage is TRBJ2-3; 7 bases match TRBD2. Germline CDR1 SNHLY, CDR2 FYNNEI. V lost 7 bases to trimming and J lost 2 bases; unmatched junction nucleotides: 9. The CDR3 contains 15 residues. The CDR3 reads CASTWQRGYTDTQYF. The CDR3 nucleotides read TGTGCCAGCACTTGGCAGCGGGGTTACACAGATACGCAGTATTTT.

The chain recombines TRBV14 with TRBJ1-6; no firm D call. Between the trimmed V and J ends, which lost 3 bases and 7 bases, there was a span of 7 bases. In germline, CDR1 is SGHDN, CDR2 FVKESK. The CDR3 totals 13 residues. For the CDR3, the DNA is TGTGCCAGCAGCCAGGCGGGGAATTCACCCCTCCACTTT. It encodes CASSQAGNSPLHF.

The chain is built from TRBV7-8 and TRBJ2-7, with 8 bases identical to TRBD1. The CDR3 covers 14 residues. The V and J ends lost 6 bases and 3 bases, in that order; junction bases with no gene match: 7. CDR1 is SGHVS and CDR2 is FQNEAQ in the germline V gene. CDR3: CASSSTGASYEQYF. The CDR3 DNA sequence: TGTGCCAGCAGTTCGACAGGGGCGAGCTACGAGCAGTACTTC.

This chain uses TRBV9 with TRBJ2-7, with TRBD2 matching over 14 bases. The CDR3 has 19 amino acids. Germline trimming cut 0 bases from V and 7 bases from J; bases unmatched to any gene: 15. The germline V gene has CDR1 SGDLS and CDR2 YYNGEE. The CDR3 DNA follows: TGTGCCAGCAGCGTAGGGGGATTACATGGGACTAGCGGGAGTGGAGAGCAGTACTTC. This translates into CASSVGGLHGTSGSGEQYF.

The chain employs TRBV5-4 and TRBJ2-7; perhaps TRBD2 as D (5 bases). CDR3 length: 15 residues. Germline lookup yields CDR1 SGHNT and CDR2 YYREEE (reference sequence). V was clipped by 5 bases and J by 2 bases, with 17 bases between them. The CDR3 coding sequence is TGTGCCAGCAGTTCTCGCTGGAGGCCCCCCTACGAGCAGTACTTC. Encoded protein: CASSSRWRPPYEQYF.

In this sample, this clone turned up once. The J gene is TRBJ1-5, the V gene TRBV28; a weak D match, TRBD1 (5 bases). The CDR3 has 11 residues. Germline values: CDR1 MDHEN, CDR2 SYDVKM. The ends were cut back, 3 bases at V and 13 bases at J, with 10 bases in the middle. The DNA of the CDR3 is TGTGCCAGCAGTTTGGGTCCAGGGCAGCATTTT. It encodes CASSLGPGQHF.

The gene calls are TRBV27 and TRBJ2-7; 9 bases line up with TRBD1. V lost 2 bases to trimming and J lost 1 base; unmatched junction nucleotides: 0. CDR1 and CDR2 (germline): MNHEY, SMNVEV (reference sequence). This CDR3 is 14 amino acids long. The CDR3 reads CASSLGTGSYEQYF. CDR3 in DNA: TGTGCCAGCAGTTTAGGGACAGGGTCCTACGAGCAGTACTTC.

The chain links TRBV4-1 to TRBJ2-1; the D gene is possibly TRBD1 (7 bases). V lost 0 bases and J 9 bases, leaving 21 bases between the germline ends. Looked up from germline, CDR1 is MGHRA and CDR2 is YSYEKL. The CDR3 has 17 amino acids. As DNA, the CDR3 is TGCGCCAGCAGCCAAGAGAAGGGGGCGGGACCTTTGAGTGAGCAGTTCTTC. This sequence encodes CASSQEKGAGPLSEQFF.

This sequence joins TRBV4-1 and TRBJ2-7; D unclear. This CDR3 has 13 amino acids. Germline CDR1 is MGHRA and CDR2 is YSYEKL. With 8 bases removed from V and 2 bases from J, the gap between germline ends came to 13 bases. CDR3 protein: CASAELMAYEQYF. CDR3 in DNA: TGCGCCAGCGCGGAACTCATGGCCTACGAGCAGTACTTC.

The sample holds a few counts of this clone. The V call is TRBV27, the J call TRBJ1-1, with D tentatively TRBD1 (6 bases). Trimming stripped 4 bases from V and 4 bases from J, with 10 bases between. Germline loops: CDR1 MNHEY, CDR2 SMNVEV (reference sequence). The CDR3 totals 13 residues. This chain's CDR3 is CASSSGQSTEAFF. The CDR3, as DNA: TGTGCCAGCAGTTCCGGACAGTCCACTGAAGCTTTCTTT.

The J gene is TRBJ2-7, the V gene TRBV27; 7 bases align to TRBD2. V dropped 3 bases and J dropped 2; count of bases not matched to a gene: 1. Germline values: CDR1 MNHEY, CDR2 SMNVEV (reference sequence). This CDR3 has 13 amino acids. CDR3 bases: TGTGCCAGCAGTTTTGCGGGGGCCTACGAGCAGTACTTC. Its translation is CASSFAGAYEQYF.

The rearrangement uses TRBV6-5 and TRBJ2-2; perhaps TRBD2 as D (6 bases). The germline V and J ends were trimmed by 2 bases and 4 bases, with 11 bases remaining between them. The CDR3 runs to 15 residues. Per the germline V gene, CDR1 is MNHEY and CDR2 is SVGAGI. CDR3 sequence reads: CASSYAGSSTGELFF. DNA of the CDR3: TGTGCCAGCAGTTACGCGGGGTCTTCCACCGGGGAGCTGTTTTTT.

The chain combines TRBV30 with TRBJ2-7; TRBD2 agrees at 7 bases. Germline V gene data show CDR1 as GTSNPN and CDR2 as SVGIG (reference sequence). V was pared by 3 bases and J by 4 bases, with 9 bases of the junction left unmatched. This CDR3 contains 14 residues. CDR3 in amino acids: CAWSGGGLWYEQYF. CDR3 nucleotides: TGTGCCTGGAGCGGGGGAGGGCTGTGGTACGAGCAGTACTTC.

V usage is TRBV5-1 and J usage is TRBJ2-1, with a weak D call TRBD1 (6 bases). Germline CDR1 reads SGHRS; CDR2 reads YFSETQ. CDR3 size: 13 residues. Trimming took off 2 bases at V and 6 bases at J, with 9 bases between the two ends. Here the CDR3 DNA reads TGCGCCAGCAGCTTTGGCAGGGGCAATGAGCAGTTCTTC. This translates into CASSFGRGNEQFF.

The CDR3 DNA reads as TGTGCCAGCAGCTTGGCTAGCGTCTCCTACGAGCAGTACTTC. This sequence encodes CASSLASVSYEQYF. The rearrangement links TRBV5-4 to TRBJ2-7; possibly TRBD2 for D (6 bases). The CDR3 is 14 amino acids. Deletions cut 0 bases from V and 0 bases from J, with 7 bases between. Germline lookup yields CDR1 SGHNT and CDR2 YYREEE (reference sequence).